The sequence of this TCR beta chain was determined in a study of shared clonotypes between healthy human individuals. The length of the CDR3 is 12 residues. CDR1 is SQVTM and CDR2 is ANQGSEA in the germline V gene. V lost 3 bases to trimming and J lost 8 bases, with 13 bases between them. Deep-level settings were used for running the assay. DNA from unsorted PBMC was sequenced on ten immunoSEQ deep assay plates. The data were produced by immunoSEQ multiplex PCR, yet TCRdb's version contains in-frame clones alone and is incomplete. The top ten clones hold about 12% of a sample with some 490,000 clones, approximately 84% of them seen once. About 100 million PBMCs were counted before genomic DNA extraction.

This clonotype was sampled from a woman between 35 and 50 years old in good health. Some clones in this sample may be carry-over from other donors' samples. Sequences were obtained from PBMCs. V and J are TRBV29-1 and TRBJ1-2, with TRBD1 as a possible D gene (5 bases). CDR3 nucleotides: TGCAGCGTTGATTGGGGGGGAACGGGCTACACCTTC. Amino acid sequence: CSVDWGGTGYTF.